The 27 T cell receptor beta chains in this list originate from one sample, sequenced in a study of long-term antiretroviral therapy in people with HIV. The run of the v3.0 immunoSEQ assay was at survey level. Data came from immunoSEQ multiplex PCR; TCRdb stores just in-frame clones and leaves some out. This table has about 11,000 clones, roughly 89% appearing once. Sequencing used unsorted PBMCs, obtained 0.2 years before starting antiretroviral therapy. These receptors were taken from a woman aged 40 to 50 with HIV.

The chain has TRBV5-4 and TRBJ2-3, with D maybe TRBD2 (6 bases). The V gene's germline CDR1 is SGHNT and CDR2 YYREEE (reference sequence). The germline V and J ends were trimmed by 0 bases and 6 bases, with 11 bases remaining between them. This CDR3 is 14 amino acids long. In DNA, the CDR3 is TGTGCCAGCAGCTTGGTTGGCAGCGGGGATACGCAGTATTTT. It yields the protein CASSLVGSGDTQYF.

The rearrangement joins TRBV28 to TRBJ1-4; maybe TRBD1 (6 bases). Germline V gene data show CDR1 as MDHEN and CDR2 as SYDVKM. The CDR3 totals 18 residues. With 5 bases removed from V and 6 bases from J, the gap between germline ends came to 25 bases. CDR3 in amino acids: CASSRIWTALLSDEKLFF. The CDR3 bases are TGTGCCAGCAGTCGGATATGGACAGCCCTACTCAGTGATGAAAAACTGTTTTTT.

This clone was counted between two and nine times. This sequence joins TRBV28 and TRBJ2-1; 7 bases are a match to TRBD2. The junction had 12 bases not matched to a gene; V was cut back by 2 bases and J by 5 bases. The CDR3 runs 17 residues. CDR1 is MDHEN and CDR2 is SYDVKM in the germline V gene. CDR3 in amino acids: CASSLEYLSGEDNEQFF. In DNA, the CDR3 is TGTGCCAGCAGTTTAGAATATTTGAGCGGGGAAGACAATGAGCAGTTCTTC.

The genes are TRBV7-9 and TRBJ1-2; 9 bases are shared with TRBD1. V trimming: 4 bases; J trimming: 5 bases; junction bases outside the gene matches: 2. The CDR3 has 13 amino acids. Germline lookup yields CDR1 SEHNR and CDR2 FQNEAQ (reference sequence). CDR3 coding DNA: TGTGCCAGCAGCTCGGGACAGGGATATGGCTACACCTTC. This encodes CASSSGQGYGYTF.

The chain joins TRBV10-3 to TRBJ1-2; 7 bases line up with TRBD1. J was trimmed by 8 bases and V by 5 bases; bases with no gene match: 8. Germline V lookup: CDR1 ENHRY, CDR2 SYGVKD. The CDR3 has 13 amino acids. The CDR3 sequence is CAISPTGPGGYTF. CDR3 DNA: TGTGCCATCAGTCCGACAGGGCCAGGGGGCTACACCTTC.

The rearrangement links TRBV7-2 to TRBJ2-5, with D possibly being TRBD1 (6 bases). The CDR3 is made up of 15 amino acids. Germline V gene lookup returns CDR1 SGHTA and CDR2 FQGNSA. The V end was cut by 4 bases, the J end by 0 bases, with 12 bases between. The CDR3 spells CASSSSTGYQETQYF. For the CDR3, the DNA is TGTGCCAGCAGCTCATCGACAGGATACCAAGAGACCCAGTACTTC.

This clone has a handful of counts. This chain connects TRBV4-3 to TRBJ2-3; D call uncertain. Germline V CDR1 and CDR2: LGHNA, YSLEER. This CDR3 has 14 amino acids. Trimming took off 0 bases at V and 2 bases at J, with 6 bases between the two ends. DNA for the CDR3: TGCGCCAGCAGCCAAGACCTAGTCACAGATACGCAGTATTTT. Amino acid sequence: CASSQDLVTDTQYF.

This chain links TRBV4-3 with TRBJ2-1, with 7 positions matching TRBD2. The CDR3 length is 12 residues. The trim removed 4 bases at V and 10 bases at J, leaving 4 bases unmatched. Germline-derived CDR1 and CDR2 are LGHNA and YSLEER. DNA of the CDR3: TGCGCCAGCAGCCGTAGCGGGCGAGAGCAGTTCTTC. As protein: CASSRSGREQFF.

This chain joins TRBV18 and TRBJ2-3; D may be TRBD2 (6 bases). From germline, CDR1 is KGHSH and CDR2 LQKENI. V was cut by 5 bases and J by 0 bases, with 6 bases left in between. This CDR3 is 13 amino acids long. Written as DNA, the CDR3 is TGTGCCAGCTCAGGGGGGAGCACAGATACGCAGTATTTT. Translated: CASSGGSTDTQYF.

The gene calls are TRBV6-4 and TRBJ1-2; D remains unclear. The germline CDR1 and CDR2 sequences are MRHNA and SNTAGT. This CDR3 has 13 amino acids. V was shortened by 6 bases and J by 2 bases, with 10 bases between the two germline ends. CDR3 bases: TGTGCCAGCAGCCGCGGCGTGAACTATGGCTACACCTTC. Encoded protein: CASSRGVNYGYTF.

The chain joins TRBV5-6 to TRBJ1-2, with D perhaps matching TRBD1 (6 bases). The V gene's germline CDR1 is SGHDT and CDR2 YYEEEE. This CDR3 has 12 residues. V lost 4 bases and J 10 bases, leaving 14 bases between the germline ends. The CDR3 DNA sequence: TGTGCCAGCAGCCCTCTCTCAGGGGTCTACACCTTC. Translated, it gives CASSPLSGVYTF.

The chain has TRBV30 and TRBJ1-2; D is uncertain. Trimming left V 2 bases short and J 0 bases short, with 16 bases between. The CDR3 extends over 16 amino acids. Germline V gene data show CDR1 as GTSNPN and CDR2 as SVGIG (reference sequence). CDR3 nucleotides: TGTGCCTGGAGTTGGTTCTCAGGAGTAGCTAACTATGGCTACACCTTC. This encodes CAWSWFSGVANYGYTF.

The chain links TRBV20-1 to TRBJ2-7; TRBD2 aligns across 9 bases. This CDR3 comprises 11 residues. Germline loops: CDR1 DFQATT, CDR2 SNEGSKA (reference sequence). The CDR3 here is CSILAGYEQYF. The CDR3, as DNA: TGCAGCATCCTAGCGGGGTACGAGCAGTACTTC.

This chain connects TRBV6-5 to TRBJ1-6; weak D call: TRBD1 (5 bases). V lost 6 bases and J lost 10, with 10 bases in between. Germline assignment: CDR1 MNHEY and CDR2 SVGAGI. The CDR3 contains 12 residues. Here the CDR3 reads CASRQGGSPLHF. The CDR3 DNA follows: TGTGCCAGCAGGCAGGGAGGGTCACCCCTCCACTTT.

This clone appeared a few times. The sample has other DNA sequences that encode this CDR3 too. The chain has TRBV5-1 and TRBJ1-5, with unresolved D. The CDR3 runs 13 residues. Germline lookup yields CDR1 SGHRS and CDR2 YFSETQ. With 4 bases removed from V and 5 bases from J, the gap between germline ends came to 10 bases. CDR3 sequence: CASSPAGDQPQHF. DNA for the CDR3: TGCGCCAGCAGCCCGGCGGGTGATCAGCCCCAGCATTTT.

The chain employs TRBV4-3 and TRBJ1-1; unclear D gene. From germline, CDR1 is LGHNA and CDR2 YSLEER. This CDR3 has 18 amino acids. V lost 0 bases, J lost 4 bases, and 21 bases lay in between. CDR3 nucleotide sequence: TGCGCCAGCAGCCAAGATTTAGAACAAAACATCCCGAGCACTGAAGCTTTCTTT. It yields the protein CASSQDLEQNIPSTEAFF.

The chain recombines TRBV11-2 with TRBJ2-5; maybe TRBD2 (7 bases). Germline V gives CDR1 SGHAT, CDR2 FQNNGV. V was cut by 1 base and J by 5 bases, with 17 bases left in between. CDR3 length equals 16 residues. The CDR3 bases are TGTGCCAGCAGCTTAGCGAGAGGGGGAGGGTTGGAGACCCAGTACTTC. Translated, it gives CASSLARGGGLETQYF.

The CDR3: CASSLNSLSYNSPLHF. The DNA for the CDR3 is TGCGCCAGCAGCTTGAATTCCCTTTCTTACAATTCACCCCTCCACTTT. The J gene is TRBJ1-6, the V gene TRBV5-1; no clear D. CDR1 is SGHRS, CDR2 YFSETQ, per germline. The CDR3 contains 16 residues. V was trimmed by 1 base and J by 7 bases, leaving 15 bases between them.

The chain recombines TRBV19 with TRBJ1-1; D remains unclear. This CDR3 has 14 amino acids. Germline assignment: CDR1 LNHDA and CDR2 SQIVND (reference sequence). V was trimmed by 6 bases and J by 1 base, leaving 12 bases between them. The CDR3 nucleotides are TGTGCCAGTAGGAGGCTTTGGGAGAACACTGAAGCTTTCTTT. The encoded protein is CASRRLWENTEAFF.

Only one count was recorded for this clone. CDR3 DNA: TGTGCCAGCAGTCCCCGGAAGGGACATAGCAATCAGCCCCAGCATTTT. Encoded protein: CASSPRKGHSNQPQHF. The chain joins TRBV6-6 to TRBJ1-5; maybe TRBD1 (6 bases). The CDR3 loop spans 16 amino acids. With 5 bases removed from V and 0 bases from J, the gap between germline ends came to 14 bases. Germline CDR1 and CDR2: MNHNY and SVGAGI (reference sequence).

This clone was recorded once. The rearrangement links TRBV14 to TRBJ2-7; 7 nucleotides match TRBD2. V was clipped by 4 bases and J by 5 bases; unmatched bases: 8. Germline CDR1 is SGHDN and CDR2 is FVKESK. The CDR3 has 14 amino acids. As DNA, the CDR3 is TGTGCCAGCAGCCTACTGACTAGCTTCCACGAGCAGTACTTC. This codes for CASSLLTSFHEQYF.

The chain combines TRBV6-5 with TRBJ2-7; 8 nucleotides match TRBD1. With V trimmed by 6 bases and J by 2 bases, 6 bases remained unmatched. CDR3 length equals 14 residues. Germline V lookup: CDR1 MNHEY, CDR2 SVGAGI. CDR3 DNA sequence: TGTGCCAGCAGCCCTGCGACAGGGGCCTACGAGCAGTACTTC. Protein: CASSPATGAYEQYF.

This chain links TRBV30 with TRBJ2-1, with TRBD2 matching over 13 bases. The germline V gene has CDR1 GTSNPN and CDR2 SVGIG (reference sequence). The CDR3 extends over 14 amino acids. V gave up 3 bases and J gave up 9 bases; unmatched junction bases: 5. CDR3 sequence: CAWRTSGGPGEQFF. CDR3 bases: TGTGCCTGGAGGACTAGCGGGGGGCCAGGTGAGCAGTTCTTC.

The V gene is TRBV5-1, the J gene TRBJ2-1; TRBD2 is a possible D gene (6 bases). CDR1 and CDR2 from the germline V gene are SGHRS and YFSETQ. The CDR3 is 17 amino acids. V was clipped by 3 bases and J by 8 bases, with 24 bases between them. The CDR3 spells CASSSSGSAGFRYEQFF. DNA of the CDR3: TGCGCCAGCAGCTCCTCTGGGTCTGCGGGGTTTAGGTATGAGCAGTTCTTC.

This clone occurred a few times. The J gene is TRBJ1-6, the V gene TRBV6-1; D gene ambiguous. V gave up 0 bases and J gave up 7 bases, with 10 bases separating them. Per the germline V gene, CDR1 is MNHNS and CDR2 is SASEGT. The CDR3 spans 15 residues. The CDR3 here is CASSEASGANSPLHF. The CDR3 DNA sequence: TGTGCCAGCAGTGAAGCCTCGGGAGCCAATTCACCCCTCCACTTT.

The chain couples TRBV4-1 to TRBJ1-2, with D uncertain. Trimming removed 3 bases from V and 0 bases from J, with 17 bases in between. Germline V CDR1 and CDR2: MGHRA, YSYEKL. The length of the CDR3 is 17 residues. The CDR3 nucleotides are TGCGCCAGCAGCCAGGGCAGTTTACTTTGGACTAACTATGGCTACACCTTC. Its protein product is CASSQGSLLWTNYGYTF.

The chain carries TRBV20-1 and TRBJ1-1; D gene ambiguous. Germline V gene data show CDR1 as DFQATT and CDR2 as SNEGSKA (reference sequence). This CDR3 region has 11 residues. V gave up 3 bases and J gave up 7 bases, with 9 bases separating them. This CDR3 is CSARLLNEAFF. CDR3 nucleotide sequence: TGCAGTGCTAGGTTGTTGAATGAAGCTTTCTTT.